This passage covers 24 T cell receptor beta chains from one sample sequenced in a study of T cells in localized non-small cell lung cancer. Data came from immunoSEQ multiplex PCR; TCRdb stores just in-frame clones and leaves some out. The sample lists roughly 39,000 clones, about 76% occurring once. The sample consisted of PBMCs, taken before any cancer treatment. The receptors originated from a woman between 40 and 69 years old with stage II squamous cell lung carcinoma.

The chain is built from TRBV2 and TRBJ2-3, with no clear D. Per the germline V gene, CDR1 is SNHLY and CDR2 is FYNNEI. This CDR3 spans 14 amino acids. V was clipped by 8 bases and J by 10 bases, with 22 bases between them. Written as DNA, the CDR3 is TGTGCCAGCGGTGTTTCCGAAAGCCTTGTCGCGCAGTATTTT. Translating gives CASGVSESLVAQYF.

The CDR3 DNA follows: TGTGCCAGCAGTTTTGACAGGGGAACCGGGGAGCTGTTTTTT. It encodes CASSFDRGTGELFF. This chain uses TRBV6-5 with TRBJ2-2, with TRBD1 matching 8 bases. The CDR3 loop spans 14 amino acids. Germline CDR1 and CDR2: MNHEY and SVGAGI. V shed 4 bases and J 5 bases; nucleotides not matched to a gene: 3.

CDR3 in amino acids: CAWSTWQGDEKLFF. CDR3 coding DNA: TGTGCCTGGAGTACCTGGCAGGGGGATGAAAAACTGTTTTTT. The chain links TRBV30 to TRBJ1-4; 7 nucleotides match TRBD1. Germline V gene sequence: CDR1 GTSNPN, CDR2 SVGIG (reference sequence). The CDR3 has 14 residues. Losses at the gene ends were 2 bases for V and 6 bases for J; bases not matched to a gene: 6.

The sample holds a few counts of this clone. The chain combines TRBV6-5 with TRBJ2-3, with a weak D call TRBD2 (7 bases). V was shortened by 1 base and J by 1 base, with 12 bases between the two germline ends. This CDR3 comprises 16 residues. The V gene's germline CDR1 is MNHEY and CDR2 SVGAGI. CDR3 bases: TGTGCCAGCAGTTACTTGGCCGGGGGGCGCACAGATACGCAGTATTTT. Amino acid sequence: CASSYLAGGRTDTQYF.

The V and J genes are TRBV7-6 and TRBJ1-2; D remains ambiguous. V lost 1 base and J 7 bases, leaving 10 bases between the germline ends. Germline V gives CDR1 SGHVS, CDR2 FNYEAQ. This CDR3 contains 13 residues. As DNA, the CDR3 is TGTGCCAGCAGCTTAGGGGCCTTCGGTGGCTACACCTTC. It encodes CASSLGAFGGYTF.

V is TRBV6-5 and J is TRBJ1-1; D is possibly TRBD1 (5 bases). The CDR3 is 14 amino acids. Looked up from germline, CDR1 is MNHEY and CDR2 is SVGAGI. The germline V and J ends were trimmed by 8 bases and 4 bases, with 17 bases remaining between them. This chain's CDR3 is CASDPLGRGTEAFF. The DNA of the CDR3 is TGTGCCAGCGACCCCCTCGGGAGGGGCACTGAAGCTTTCTTT.

The chain links TRBV28 to TRBJ2-1, with a possible D match to TRBD1 (6 bases). Germline V gene sequence: CDR1 MDHEN, CDR2 SYDVKM. The CDR3 is 15 residues long. The V gene lost 6 bases and the J gene lost 7 bases, with 19 bases spanning the gap. The chain's CDR3 is CASSTFGTPRNEQFF. DNA for the CDR3: TGTGCCAGCAGCACCTTCGGGACACCAAGGAATGAGCAGTTCTTC.

This chain joins TRBV21-1 and TRBJ1-5. TRBV21-1 is reported as a pseudogene. The length of the CDR3 is 15 residues. The CDR3 sequence is CASSPRGTRDQPQHF. CDR3 DNA: TGTGCCAGCAGCCCTCGGGGGACCAGGGACCAGCCCCAGCATTTT.

The J gene is TRBJ2-3, the V gene TRBV6-5; D gene ambiguous. Trimming took 2 bases from V and 1 from J, leaving 7 bases between them. This CDR3 is 14 amino acids long. The germline V gene encodes CDR1 MNHEY and CDR2 SVGAGI. Here the CDR3 DNA reads TGTGCCAGCAGTTACGACTGGGGCACAGATACGCAGTATTTT. This sequence encodes CASSYDWGTDTQYF.

J is TRBJ1-1 and V is TRBV5-1; D is possibly TRBD1 (6 bases). Germline CDR1 is SGHRS and CDR2 is YFSETQ. V shed 2 bases and J shed 4 bases, with 9 bases lying between them. The CDR3 has 13 residues. The DNA of the CDR3 is TGCGCCAGCAGCTTCGGACAGAGCACTGAAGCTTTCTTT. It yields the protein CASSFGQSTEAFF.

V usage is TRBV6-4 and J usage is TRBJ2-1; D is uncertain. Trimming shortened V by 6 bases and J by 6 bases, and 12 bases separated the two germline ends. The CDR3 contains 13 residues. Germline values: CDR1 MRHNA, CDR2 SNTAGT. The CDR3 sequence: CASSLEEANEQFF. The DNA for the CDR3 is TGTGCCAGCAGCCTAGAAGAGGCCAATGAGCAGTTCTTC.

CDR3 residues: CASSLQARGNTGELFF. The CDR3 DNA follows: TGTGCCAGCAGCTTACAAGCCAGGGGGAACACCGGGGAGCTGTTTTTT. The J gene is TRBJ2-2, the V gene TRBV7-8, with D possibly TRBD1 on 6 matching bases. The CDR3 extends over 16 amino acids. CDR1 SGHVS and CDR2 FQNEAQ come from the germline V gene. The V end lost 2 bases, the J end lost 1 base, and 11 bases lay between the germline ends.

The V gene is TRBV7-9, the J gene TRBJ2-5; 10 nucleotides align to TRBD2. The CDR3 contains 15 residues. Per germline, CDR1 SEHNR and CDR2 FQNEAQ (reference sequence). With V trimmed by 1 base and J by 6 bases, 5 bases remained unmatched. The CDR3 spells CASSLVSLAGKTQYF. The CDR3 region has the DNA TGTGCCAGCAGCTTAGTCTCACTAGCGGGGAAGACCCAGTACTTC. Together with reference TRBV7-9 and TRBJ2-5, the CDR3 gives the full variable domain: DTGVSQNPRHKITKRGQNVTFRCDPISEHNRLYWYRQTLGQGPEFLTYFQNEAQLEKSRLLSDRFSAERPKGSFSTLEIQRTEQGDSAMYLCASSLVSLAGKTQYFGPGTRLLVL.

This clone was observed a handful of times. This chain joins TRBV28 and TRBJ1-6; TRBD1 might be the D (6 bases). There are 14 residues in the CDR3. Trimming shortened V by 5 bases and J by 11 bases, and 16 bases separated the two germline ends. Germline-derived CDR1 and CDR2 are MDHEN and SYDVKM. CDR3 nucleotides: TGTGCCAGCAGTCTACAGGGCAAATTTGCACCCCTCCACTTT. Amino acid sequence: CASSLQGKFAPLHF.

This clone was seen only once. This chain uses TRBV7-1 with TRBJ1-3, with unresolved D. TRBV7-1 qualifies as an ORF whose function is uncertain. The CDR3 length is 16 residues. V was cut by 5 bases and J by 0 bases, with 14 bases left in between. CDR3 nucleotide sequence: TGTGCCAGCAGCCAGTATCAGGAAATCTCTGGAAACACCATATATTTT. The encoded protein is CASSQYQEISGNTIYF.

The chain combines TRBV7-8 with TRBJ1-2; 8 bases map to TRBD1. The CDR3 totals 15 residues. Germline V CDR1 and CDR2: SGHVS, FQNEAQ. J lost 4 bases, V lost 2 bases, and 6 bases had no gene match. The CDR3 sequence: CASSLQGAGPYGYTF. The CDR3 DNA reads as TGTGCCAGCAGCTTACAGGGGGCTGGCCCCTATGGCTACACCTTC.

The J gene is TRBJ2-2, the V gene TRBV14; D ambiguous. Germline CDR1 reads SGHDN; CDR2 reads FVKESK. Trimming shortened V by 3 bases and J by 0 bases, and 8 bases separated the two germline ends. The CDR3 extends over 15 amino acids. CDR3: CASSHLSTNTGELFF. The CDR3 DNA reads TGTGCCAGCAGCCATCTCAGCACGAACACCGGGGAGCTGTTTTTT.

The chain is built from TRBV19 and TRBJ2-2; D call uncertain. The germline CDR1 and CDR2 sequences are LNHDA and SQIVND (reference sequence). V was pared by 5 bases and J by 2 bases, with 12 bases between. The CDR3 contains 15 residues. Here the CDR3 DNA reads TGTGCCAGTAGTCTCCGGACCGGTAACACCGGGGAGCTGTTTTTT. Its protein is CASSLRTGNTGELFF.

This chain uses TRBV6-5 with TRBJ2-3; D not certain. The V gene's germline CDR1 is MNHEY and CDR2 SVGAGI. Trimming cost V 6 bases and J 6 bases, with 10 bases left between them. The CDR3 has 12 residues. CDR3 loop: CASSLISDTQYF. As DNA, the CDR3 is TGTGCCAGCAGCCTAATTTCCGATACGCAGTATTTT.

The rearrangement joins TRBV5-5 to TRBJ2-6, with D unresolved. This CDR3 has 15 residues. Per germline, CDR1 SGHKS and CDR2 YYEKEE (reference sequence). Trimming took 4 bases from V and 1 from J, leaving 9 bases between them. The chain's CDR3 is CASSPGGSGANVLTF. DNA for the CDR3: TGTGCCAGCAGCCCCGGTGGATCTGGGGCCAACGTCCTGACTTTC.

V gene TRBV29-1 combines with J gene TRBJ2-1; a weak D match, TRBD2 (5 bases). CDR1 is SQVTM, CDR2 ANQGSEA, per germline. The CDR3 totals 13 residues. Trimming removed 5 bases from V and 2 bases from J, with 10 bases in between. CDR3 coding DNA: TGCAGCGTTCGAGGGAACCCCTACAATGAGCAGTTCTTC. This translates into CSVRGNPYNEQFF.

The chain employs TRBV29-1 and TRBJ2-6; 9 positions agree with TRBD1. CDR3 length equals 15 residues. The J segment lost 4 bases and the V segment lost 6 bases, leaving 7 bases of the junction unmatched. Germline assignment: CDR1 SQVTM and CDR2 ANQGSEA. CDR3 coding DNA: TGCAGCGTGGAACAGGGGGCGTCGGGGGCCAACGTCCTGACTTTC. Protein sequence: CSVEQGASGANVLTF.

In nucleotides, the CDR3 is TGTGCCAGCAGGACTCTAGGGGCGGGACACAATGAGCAGTTCTTC. It translates to CASRTLGAGHNEQFF. This chain connects TRBV6-5 to TRBJ2-1, with TRBD2 as a possible D gene (6 bases). CDR1 and CDR2 from the germline V gene are MNHEY and SVGAGI. The V end was cut by 6 bases, the J end by 5 bases, with 17 bases between. CDR3 length: 15 residues.

The chain has TRBV7-9 and TRBJ1-6, with TRBD1 as a possible D gene (6 bases). Germline V gene sequence: CDR1 SEHNR, CDR2 FQNEAQ (reference sequence). The CDR3 extends over 14 amino acids. V shed 4 bases and J shed 4 bases, with 8 bases lying between them. CDR3 sequence: CASSSDSYNSPLHF. The CDR3 DNA reads TGTGCCAGCAGCTCGGACAGTTATAATTCACCCCTCCACTTT.